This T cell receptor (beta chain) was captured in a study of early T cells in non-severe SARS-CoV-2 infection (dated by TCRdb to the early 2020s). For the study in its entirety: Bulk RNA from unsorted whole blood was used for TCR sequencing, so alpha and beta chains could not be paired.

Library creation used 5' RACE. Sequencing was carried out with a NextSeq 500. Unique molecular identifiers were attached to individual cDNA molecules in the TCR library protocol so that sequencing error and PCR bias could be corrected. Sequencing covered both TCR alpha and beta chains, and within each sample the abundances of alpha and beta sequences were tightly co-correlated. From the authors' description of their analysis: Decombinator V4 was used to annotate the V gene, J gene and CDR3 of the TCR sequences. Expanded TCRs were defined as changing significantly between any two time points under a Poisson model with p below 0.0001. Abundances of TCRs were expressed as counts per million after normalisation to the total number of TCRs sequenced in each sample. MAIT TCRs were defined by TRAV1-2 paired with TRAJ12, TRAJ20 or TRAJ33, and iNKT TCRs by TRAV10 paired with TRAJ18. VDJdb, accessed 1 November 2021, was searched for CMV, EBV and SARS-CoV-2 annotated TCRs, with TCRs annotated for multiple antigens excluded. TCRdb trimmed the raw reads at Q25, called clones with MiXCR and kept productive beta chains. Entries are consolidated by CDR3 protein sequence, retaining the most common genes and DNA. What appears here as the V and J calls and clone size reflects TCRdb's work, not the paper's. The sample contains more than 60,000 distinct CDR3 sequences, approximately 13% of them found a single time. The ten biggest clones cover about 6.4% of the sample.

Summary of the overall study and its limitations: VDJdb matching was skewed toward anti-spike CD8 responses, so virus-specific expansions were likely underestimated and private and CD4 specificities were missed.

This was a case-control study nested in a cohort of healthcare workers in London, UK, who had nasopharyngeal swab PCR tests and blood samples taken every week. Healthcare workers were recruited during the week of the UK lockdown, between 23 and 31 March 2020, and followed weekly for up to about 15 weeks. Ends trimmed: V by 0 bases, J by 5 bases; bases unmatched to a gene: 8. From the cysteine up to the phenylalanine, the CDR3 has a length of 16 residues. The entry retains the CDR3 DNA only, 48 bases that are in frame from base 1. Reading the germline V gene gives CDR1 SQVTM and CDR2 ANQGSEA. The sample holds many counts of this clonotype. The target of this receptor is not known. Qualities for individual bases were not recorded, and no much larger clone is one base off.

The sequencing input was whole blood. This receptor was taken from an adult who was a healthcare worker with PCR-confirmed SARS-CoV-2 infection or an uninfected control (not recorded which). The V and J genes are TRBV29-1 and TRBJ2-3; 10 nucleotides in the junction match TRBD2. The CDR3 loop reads CSVEDPAGGRKDTQYF. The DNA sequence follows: TGCAGCGTTGAAGATCCAGCGGGAGGGCGAAAAGATACGCAGTATTTT.